This T cell receptor (beta chain) emerged from a study of blood T cell repertoires in COVID-19. On the study more broadly: Samples of COVID-19 (acute and convalescent) were obtained from the United States, Italy and Spain.

Participant-reported clinical history was the basis for cohort assignment. The trim removed 6 bases at V and 7 bases at J, leaving 5 bases unmatched. CDR3 length equals 13 residues. CDR1 is MDHEN, CDR2 SYDVKM, per germline. Original methodology: The assay estimated nucleated cells by amplifying reference gene primers. Generated by immunoSEQ multiplex PCR, the TCRdb table keeps only in-frame clones and is missing some. The V and J calls and clone size come from that table; D and trimming were worked out from the DNA. The sample includes some 190,000 clones, approximately 86% of them seen just once. The sequencing sample was made of PBMCs or T cells enriched from blood (not recorded which). The chain couples TRBV28 to TRBJ2-4; 8 positions match TRBD1. The clonotype was recovered from a woman aged 40 to 55 in a cohort exposed to, infected with or recovered from COVID-19 (not recorded which). The CDR3 sequence is CASSRTGSNIQYF. Written as DNA, the CDR3 is TGTGCCAGCAGCCGGACAGGGTCGAACATTCAGTACTTC.